The clone carrying this TCR beta chain was observed many times. The source of the sample is a study of tumor-infiltrating lymphocytes in oesophageal squamous cell carcinoma. TCRdb passed the PCR reads through MiXCR, listing each CDR3 protein once. This table holds 18,000 or so distinct CDR3 sequences, approximately 40% found once. V lost 5 bases and J lost 2, with 10 bases in between. The germline V gene has CDR1 SEHNR and CDR2 FQNEAQ (reference sequence). The CDR3 covers 14 residues. The sample was esophageal tumor tissue. This receptor was obtained from a male donor with esophageal squamous cell carcinoma. V usage is TRBV7-9 and J usage is TRBJ1-5; perhaps TRBD1 as D (6 bases). CDR3 nucleotides: TGTGCCAGCAGCCTATCAGGGGGCAATCAGCCCCAGCATTTT. Residues: CASSLSGGNQPQHF.